The rows below give T cell receptor beta chains drawn from one sample of a study of T cells in Graves' hyperthyroidism and ophthalmopathy. TCRdb called the multiplex PCR reads again in MiXCR, with one record for every CDR3 protein. The table has about 660,000 distinct CDR3 sequences, about 45% seen once. The source material was peripheral blood or thyroid tissue (not recorded which). The receptor set was obtained from an adult man with Graves' disease, either hyperthyroidism or ophthalmopathy (not recorded which). Each CDR3 is given with its conserved first and last residue. The D gene is left open where the match is weak. Clone size is given for some rows only: seen once, a few or many times, or a class if the clone is expanded.

TRBJ1-1	many	NA	TRBV5-1	15	CASSLFDPMNTEAFF	TGCGCCAGCAGTTTGTTTGACCCCATGAACACTGAAGCTTTCTTT
TRBJ1-2	NA	NA	TRBV20-1	15	CSARALLDSNYGYTF	TGCAGTGCTAGAGCCCTTCTGGACTCTAACTATGGCTACACCTTC
TRBJ2-7	NA	NA	TRBV29-1	11	CSPSVRHEQYF	TGCAGCCCCTCCGTCCGCCACGAGCAGTACTTC
TRBJ1-6	NA	NA	TRBV28	17	CASSLQSLSSYNSPLHF	TGTGCCAGCAGTTTACAGAGTTTGAGCTCCTATAATTCACCCCTCCACTTT
TRBJ2-5	NA	TRBD1	TRBV10-3	15	CAISERTGRRETQYF	TGTGCCATCAGTGAGCGGACAGGGAGGCGAGAGACCCAGTACTTC
TRBJ1-4	NA	NA	TRBV10-3	16	CAISESTARQPEKLFF	TGTGCCATCAGTGAGTCGACGGCGCGGCAGCCTGAAAAACTGTTTTTT
TRBJ1-2	NA	TRBD1	TRBV7-8	16	CASSPGQQRPVYGYTF	TGTGCCAGCAGCCCGGGACAGCAAAGACCAGTCTATGGCTACACCTTC
TRBJ1-5	NA	NA	TRBV19	15	CASGMAGYSNQPQHF	TGTGCCAGTGGTATGGCAGGGTATAGCAATCAGCCCCAGCATTTT
TRBJ1-6	many	NA	TRBV5-1	13	CASRDIGNSPLHF	TGCGCCAGCAGGGACATAGGGAATTCACCCCTCCACTTT
TRBJ1-6	NA	TRBD1	TRBV19	16	CASRSGRTGHNSPLHF	TGTGCCAGTAGAAGCGGACGGACAGGCCATAATTCACCCCTCCACTTT
TRBJ1-1	many	NA	TRBV7-6	16	CASSLGPGMLNTEAFF	TGTGCCAGCAGCTTAGGGCCAGGGATGCTGAACACTGAAGCTTTCTTT
TRBJ1-1	NA	NA	TRBV12-3/TRBV12-4	12	CASSFGSGAAFF	TGTGCCAGCAGTTTCGGGTCCGGGGCGGCTTTCTTT
TRBJ2-6	NA	TRBD2	TRBV2	13	CASSEWGGNVLTF	TGTGCCAGCAGTGAGTGGGGGGGCAACGTCCTGACTTTC
TRBJ2-7	NA	TRBD1	TRBV7-9	14	CASTTGTASYEQYF	TGTGCCAGCACCACCGGGACAGCCTCCTACGAGCAGTACTTC
TRBJ1-5	NA	NA	TRBV15	11	CATRSASPQHF	TGTGCCACCCGATCGGCATCGCCCCAGCATTTT
TRBJ1-6	NA	NA	TRBV2	15	CASSDSRGIGSPLHF	TGTGCCAGCAGTGATTCCCGGGGCATTGGTTCACCCCTCCACTTT
TRBJ2-2	NA	NA	TRBV11-2	15	CASSVQGLNTGELFF	TGTGCCAGCAGCGTGCAGGGACTGAACACCGGGGAGCTGTTTTTT
TRBJ2-5	many	NA	TRBV29-1	12	CSVDGRSGAQYF	TGCAGCGTTGATGGGCGGTCCGGGGCCCAGTACTTC
TRBJ1-4	NA	NA	TRBV20-1	12	CSARFGSGKLFF	TGCAGTGCTAGATTTGGGTCAGGGAAACTGTTTTTT
TRBJ1-4	NA	NA	TRBV7-2	14	CASSPQGIHEKLFF	TGTGCCAGCAGCCCTCAGGGAATTCATGAAAAACTGTTTTTT
TRBJ1-1	few	TRBD1	TRBV5-1	15	CASSFRDSVNTEAFF	TGCGCCAGCAGCTTCCGGGACAGTGTGAACACTGAAGCTTTCTTT
TRBJ1-3	many	NA	TRBV10-3	14	CAINTGTSGNTIYF	TGTGCCATCAATACCGGGACCTCTGGAAACACCATATATTTT
TRBJ1-4	many	TRBD1	TRBV20-1	15	CSARDRGTVNEKLFF	TGCAGTGCTAGAGATCGCGGGACAGTCAATGAAAAACTGTTTTTT
TRBJ1-5	NA	NA	TRBV10-3	14	CAISFRDGYQPQHF	TGTGCCATCAGTTTTCGGGACGGGTATCAGCCCCAGCATTTT
TRBJ1-2	NA	TRBD1	TRBV25-1	15	CASSNRQGANYGYTF	TGTGCCAGCAGTAATAGACAGGGGGCGAACTATGGCTACACCTTC
TRBJ1-2	NA	NA	TRBV29-1	12	CSVSGQNYGYTF	TGCAGCGTCAGTGGCCAGAACTATGGCTACACCTTC
TRBJ1-6	NA	TRBD1	TRBV7-2	15	CASSLDRGENSPLHF	TGTGCCAGCAGCTTGGACAGGGGGGAAAATTCACCCCTCCACTTT
TRBJ2-5	few	NA	TRBV5-1	13	CASSIQEAETQYF	TGCGCCAGCAGCATACAGGAGGCGGAGACCCAGTACTTC
TRBJ1-2	many	NA	TRBV29-1	15	CSVVPGGVRANGYTF	TGCAGCGTTGTGCCCGGGGGAGTAAGGGCCAATGGCTACACCTTC
TRBJ2-7	few	NA	TRBV6-6	14	CASSSRQETYEQYF	TGTGCCAGCAGTTCCAGACAGGAGACCTACGAGCAGTACTTC
TRBJ2-5	NA	NA	TRBV6-5	13	CASSYGGLETQYF	TGTGCCAGCAGTTATGGGGGCCTAGAGACCCAGTACTTC
TRBJ2-7	few	NA	TRBV5-5	14	CATSRSGRAYEQYF	TGTGCCACCTCCCGGTCGGGCAGGGCCTACGAGCAGTACTTC
TRBJ2-6	NA	NA	TRBV10-3	18	CAISESGWETSGANVLTF	TGTGCCATCAGTGAGTCCGGGTGGGAAACGTCTGGGGCCAACGTCCTGACTTTC
TRBJ2-7	NA	TRBD1	TRBV10-3	14	CAISLGDRAYEQYF	TGTGCCATCAGTCTAGGGGACAGAGCCTACGAGCAGTACTTC
TRBJ1-1	NA	NA	TRBV2	13	CASRDIMNTEAFF	TGTGCCAGCAGGGACATTATGAACACTGAAGCTTTCTTT
TRBJ1-5	few	TRBD1	TRBV19	14	CASKETGGNQPQHF	TGTGCCAGTAAGGAGACAGGGGGCAATCAGCCCCAGCATTTT
TRBJ1-5	once	NA	TRBV7-2	15	CASSPNLPTSEPQHF	TGTGCCAGCAGTCCAAACCTGCCCACATCGGAGCCCCAGCATTTT
TRBJ2-1	NA	TRBD2	TRBV24-1	13	CATRLAGAGEQFF	TGTGCCACCAGGTTAGCGGGAGCTGGTGAGCAGTTCTTC
TRBJ1-3	NA	TRBD1	TRBV10-3	16	CAISGAGGLSGNTIYF	TGTGCCATCAGTGGGGCAGGGGGACTCTCTGGAAACACCATATATTTT
TRBJ1-5	NA	TRBD1	TRBV24-1	16	CATSDSGQGLNQPQHF	TGTGCCACCAGTGACTCTGGACAGGGGCTTAATCAGCCCCAGCATTTT
TRBJ1-1	many	NA	TRBV25-1	15	CASSESTGPNTEAFF	TGTGCCAGCAGTGAATCTACAGGGCCGAACACTGAAGCTTTCTTT
TRBJ1-1	NA	TRBD1	TRBV15	15	CATSSRQGKNTEAFF	TGTGCCACCAGCAGCCGACAGGGGAAGAACACTGAAGCTTTCTTT
TRBJ1-2	few	NA	TRBV20-1	16	CSARVTDRGSTYGYTF	TGCAGTGCTAGAGTGACAGACCGGGGGTCTACCTATGGCTACACCTTC
TRBJ2-5	many	NA	TRBV24-1	15	CATSDRDQASETQYF	TGTGCCACCAGTGACCGGGACCAGGCGAGCGAGACCCAGTACTTC
TRBJ2-7	few	TRBD2	TRBV7-2	15	CASSLEPGLADEQYF	TGTGCCAGCAGCTTAGAGCCGGGACTAGCCGACGAGCAGTACTTC
TRBJ2-6	NA	NA	TRBV10-3	18	CAISESGGSSSGANVLTF	TGTGCCATCAGTGAGTCGGGCGGCTCCAGCTCTGGGGCCAACGTCCTGACTTTC
TRBJ2-2	NA	TRBD1	TRBV7-9	15	CASSLRTGLSGELFF	TGTGCCAGCAGCCTAAGGACAGGGCTGAGCGGGGAGCTGTTTTTT
TRBJ1-4	NA	NA	TRBV29-1	11	CSVVAGDKLFF	TGCAGCGTTGTGGCGGGGGACAAACTGTTTTTT
TRBJ1-1	few	TRBD1	TRBV7-6	16	CASSLLGTEMNTEAFF	TGTGCCAGCAGCCTGCTCGGGACAGAAATGAACACTGAAGCTTTCTTT